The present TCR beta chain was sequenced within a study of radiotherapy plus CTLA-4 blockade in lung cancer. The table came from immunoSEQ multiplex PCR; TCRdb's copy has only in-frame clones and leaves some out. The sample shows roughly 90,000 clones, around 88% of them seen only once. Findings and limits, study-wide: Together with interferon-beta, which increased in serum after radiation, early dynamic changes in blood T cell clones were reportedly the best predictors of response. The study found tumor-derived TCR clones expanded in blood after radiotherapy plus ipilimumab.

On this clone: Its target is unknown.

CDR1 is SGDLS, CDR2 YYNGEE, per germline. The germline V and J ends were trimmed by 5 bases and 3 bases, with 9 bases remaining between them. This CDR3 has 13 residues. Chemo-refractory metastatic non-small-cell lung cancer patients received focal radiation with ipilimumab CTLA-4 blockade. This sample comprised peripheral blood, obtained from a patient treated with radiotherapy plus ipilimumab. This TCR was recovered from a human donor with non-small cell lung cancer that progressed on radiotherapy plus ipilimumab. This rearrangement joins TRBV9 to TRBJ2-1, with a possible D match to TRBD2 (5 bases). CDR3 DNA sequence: TGTGCCAGCAGTCTAGCTGTCTACAATGAGCAGTTCTTC. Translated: CASSLAVYNEQFF.